This TCR beta chain was found in a study of preoperative IRX-2 immunotherapy in early breast cancer. Treatment given: preoperative locoregional IRX-2 cytokine immunotherapy. Preoperative locoregional IRX-2 cytokine immunotherapy was tested in the phase Ib source study. Generated by immunoSEQ multiplex PCR, the TCRdb table keeps only in-frame clones and is missing some. The sample has approximately 98,000 clones; just over 85% are singletons. The V end lost 6 bases, the J end lost 5 bases, and 16 bases lay between the germline ends. The CDR3 covers 14 residues. The germline gives CDR1 MNHGY, CDR2 SAAAGT.

The sequence was obtained from a human donor with breast cancer. The V and J genes are TRBV6-8 and TRBJ2-5; D gene unclear. The material sequenced was tumor tissue, taken after IRX-2 immunotherapy. CDR3 DNA: TGTGCCAGCAGCACCAGAACAGTGCGGGAGACCCAGTACTTC. Protein product: CASSTRTVRETQYF.